Sequencing of this T cell receptor beta chain was carried out in a study of STAT3 mutations in large granular lymphocyte leukemia. Overall study context: Roughly half of the longitudinally sequenced T-LGLL patients carried detectable canonical activating STAT3 mutations. The study's findings and limits: Differing intervals and regimens complicate linking therapy response to clone burden. All newly emerging clones after therapy were STAT3 wild type. Every T-LGLL patient had at least one immunodominant TCRbeta clonotype.

The ends were cut back, 5 bases at V and 0 bases at J, with 17 bases in the middle. Germline V gene data show CDR1 as SQVTM and CDR2 as ANQGSEA. There are 15 residues in the CDR3. The assay was immunoSEQ multiplex PCR, and TCRdb's table has in-frame clones only and misses some. The sample records roughly 1,700 clones, approximately 62% being singletons. As for this clone: Its antigen is unknown.

The V and J genes are TRBV29-1 and TRBJ2-7; D is possibly TRBD1 (5 bases). Sample: peripheral blood mononuclear cells. The TCR comes from a man in his 60s with T-cell large granular lymphocyte leukemia. Some clones in this sample may be carry-over from other donors' samples. The CDR3: CSVRLGAESSYEQYF. The CDR3 nucleotides read TGCAGCGTTCGCTTAGGGGCTGAGAGCTCCTACGAGCAGTACTTC.